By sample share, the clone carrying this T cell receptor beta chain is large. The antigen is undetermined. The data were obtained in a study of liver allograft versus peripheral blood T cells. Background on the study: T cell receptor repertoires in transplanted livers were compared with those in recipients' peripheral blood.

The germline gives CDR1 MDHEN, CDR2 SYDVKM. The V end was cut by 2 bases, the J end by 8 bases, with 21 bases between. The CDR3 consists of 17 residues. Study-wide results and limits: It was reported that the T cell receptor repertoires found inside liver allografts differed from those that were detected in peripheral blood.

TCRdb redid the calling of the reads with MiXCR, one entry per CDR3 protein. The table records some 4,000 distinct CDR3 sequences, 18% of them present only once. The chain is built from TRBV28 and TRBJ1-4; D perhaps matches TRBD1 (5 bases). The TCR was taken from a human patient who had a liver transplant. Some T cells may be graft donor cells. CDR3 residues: CASSLAGKLGLEEKLFF. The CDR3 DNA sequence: TGTGCCAGCAGTTTAGCAGGAAAACTGGGGCTTGAAGAAAAACTGTTTTTT.